One and the same sample provided the 29 T cell receptor beta chains below, sequenced in a study of tumor and adjacent non-tumor tissue in lung cancer. TCRbeta libraries were built with three rounds of nested PCR, modified from ARM-PCR. TCRdb called the multiplex PCR reads again in MiXCR, with one record for every CDR3 protein. The sample consists of 84,000 or so distinct CDR3 sequences, roughly two thirds of them appearing once. No cell sorting was done before RNA was extracted from the tissue. Sequenced material: lung tumor tissue. These receptors were obtained from a man aged 65 to 85 with non-small cell lung cancer.

A note on this clonotype: A read error may be the cause here, since a much bigger clone is one base away. The chain has TRBV12-3 or TRBV12-4 and TRBJ2-7; tentative D call: TRBD2 (5 bases). The CDR3 is 14 amino acids. The CDR3 sequence is CVVSPGESSYEQYF. The DNA of the CDR3 is TGTGTCGTTTCTCCCGGGGAGAGCTCCTACGAGCAGTACTTC.

The rearrangement uses TRBV29-1 and TRBJ2-7; no clear D. The length of the CDR3 is 11 residues. Germline V gene lookup returns CDR1 SQVTM and CDR2 ANQGSEA. V shed 6 bases and J shed 8 bases, with 14 bases lying between them. CDR3 residues: CSVAGVGQQYF. CDR3 in DNA: TGCAGCGTCGCTGGGGTGGGCCAGCAGTACTTC.

The J gene is TRBJ2-3, the V gene TRBV11-2, with D perhaps assigned TRBD1 or TRBD2 (5 bases each). Trimming removed 4 bases from V and 1 base from J, with 15 bases in between. CDR3 size: 16 residues. CDR1 and CDR2 from the germline V gene are SGHAT and FQNNGV. The CDR3 DNA reads TGTGCCAGCAGCTCAGACGGGACGACTTGCACAGATACGCAGTATTTT. Encoded protein: CASSSDGTTCTDTQYF.

This clonotype was observed at least ten times. The chain recombines TRBV5-1 with TRBJ1-5; D is uncertain. The V gene lost 9 bases and the J gene lost 7 bases, with 23 bases spanning the gap. Germline lookup yields CDR1 SGHRS and CDR2 YFSETQ. CDR3 length equals 15 residues. The CDR3 is CATLIKSLRYQPQHF. Written as DNA, the CDR3 is TGCGCCACCCTCATCAAGAGTTTGAGATACCAGCCCCAGCATTTT.

As to this clonotype: The junction shows a germline mismatch at one end, possibly a read error. The CDR3 loop is CACSPGGGSRGYTF. In nucleotides, the CDR3 is TGTGCCTGCAGTCCCGGAGGAGGGTCGCGTGGCTACACCTTC. The chain couples TRBV12-3 or TRBV12-4 to TRBJ1-2; no clear D gene. CDR3 size: 14 residues.

Comments on this clonotype: Its ends do not fully match the called genes, so a read error is possible. V is TRBV11-2 and J is TRBJ2-1; D gene unclear. The CDR3 is 14 amino acids. CDR1 is SGHAT, CDR2 FQNNGV, per germline. CDR3 nucleotide sequence: TGTGCCAACAGCTTAGTAGTACCTGCAAATGAGCAGTTCTTC. It is translated as CANSLVVPANEQFF.

This clonotype showed up many times. The chain couples TRBV29-1 to TRBJ2-6; 10 nucleotides align to TRBD1. Germline assignment: CDR1 SQVTM and CDR2 ANQGSEA. Germline trimming cut 6 bases from V and 0 bases from J; bases unmatched to any gene: 8. This CDR3 is built from 17 residues. CDR3: CSVGRQGAGSGANVLTF. The CDR3 nucleotides are TGCAGCGTCGGCAGACAGGGGGCAGGCTCTGGGGCCAACGTCCTGACTTTC.

At least ten counts were recorded for this clonotype. This chain connects TRBV29-1 to TRBJ1-2; no definite D call. The CDR3 covers 14 residues. V dropped 5 bases and J dropped 7 bases, with 20 bases sitting between them. From germline, CDR1 is SQVTM and CDR2 ANQGSEA. The CDR3, as DNA: TGCAGCGTTTTAGTAACGATCGCGGGGATTGGCTACACCTTC. This gives the protein CSVLVTIAGIGYTF.

Worth noting for this clonotype: The conserved phenylalanine or tryptophan is not found at the CDR3 terminus, so this likely reflects a read error. The rearrangement joins TRBV13 to TRBJ2-1; no definite D call. The germline V gene has CDR1 PRHDT and CDR2 FYEKMQ (reference sequence). The CDR3 covers 12 residues. CDR3 protein: CAGSSFRTEQFS. CDR3 coding DNA: TGTGCCGGCAGTTCTTTTCGGACTGAGCAGTTCTCC.

Points on this clonotype: Because it lacks the conserved phenylalanine or tryptophan at the end, this CDR3 is likely a read error. No DNA is shown, since the ends of the CDR3 on it are uncertain; the CDR3 is the one TCRdb lists. V gene TRBV6-1 combines with J gene TRBJ1-5. Germline V gene lookup returns CDR1 MNHNS and CDR2 SASEGT. With termini counted, the CDR3 has 15 amino acids. Here the CDR3 reads CASSEVRITLQPQHS.

Notes on this clonotype: The junction shows a germline mismatch at one end, possibly a read error. This chain uses TRBV29-1 with TRBJ1-1; D unclear. Germline V gene lookup returns CDR1 SQVTM and CDR2 ANQGSEA. This CDR3 is 14 amino acids long. The CDR3 loop is CSVELRGTNTEALF. The CDR3 nucleotides are TGTAGCGTTGAACTGCGGGGAACGAACACTGAAGCTTTATTT.

The CDR3 DNA follows: TGCGGCAGTAGCCGGCAGGGGGTGAGCGAGCAGTACTTC. Its translation is CGSSRQGVSEQYF. The rearrangement links TRBV5-1 to TRBJ2-7; 7 bases match TRBD1. Germline values: CDR1 SGHRS, CDR2 YFSETQ. The CDR3 sequence is 13 residues long.

This clonotype was detected only a few times. A much larger clone is a single base away; this may be a read error. The chain carries TRBV20-1 and TRBJ2-5; D gene unclear. From germline, CDR1 is DFQATT and CDR2 SNEGSKA (reference sequence). Trimming shortened V by 6 bases and J by 10 bases, and 24 bases separated the two germline ends. The CDR3 totals 14 residues. CDR3 DNA sequence: TGCAGTGCCGCGTCGCAAGGACGTCTGAAGATCCAGTACTTC. It translates to CSAASQGRLKIQYF.

Comments on this clonotype: Relative to the germline gene, one junction end is altered; a read error may explain this. The V gene is TRBV12-3 or TRBV12-4, the J gene TRBJ2-5, with D perhaps TRBD1 or TRBD2 (7 bases each). The CDR3 runs to 15 residues. The CDR3 region is CASSWEGAPQETQHF. Here the CDR3 DNA reads TGTGCCAGCAGCTGGGAGGGGGCACCTCAAGAGACCCAGCACTTC.

About this clonotype itself: This may come from a read error, since a much larger clone is one base off. J is TRBJ1-4 and V is TRBV11-2; D gene uncertain. CDR1 is SGHAT, CDR2 FQNNGV, per germline. The V and J ends lost 4 bases and 7 bases respectively, with 7 bases between them. The CDR3 spans 12 residues. The CDR3 nucleotides are TGTGCCAGCAGCTCAACGTGTGAAAAACTGTTTTTT. This gives the protein CASSSTCEKLFF.

CDR3 sequence (DNA): TGTGCCAGCAGCAGGACAGGGCTCTACGAGCAGTACTTC. Its protein is CASSRTGLYEQYF. The chain is built from TRBV11-2 and TRBJ2-7, with 8 bases identical to TRBD1. The ends lost 5 bases at V and 3 bases at J; junction bases unmatched: 3. There are 13 residues in the CDR3. CDR1 is SGHAT and CDR2 is FQNNGV in the germline V gene.

This clonotype was seen many times. This chain uses TRBV6-6 with TRBJ2-5; a possible D gene is TRBD2 (6 bases). This CDR3 has 15 residues. Trimming cost V 6 bases and J 4 bases, with 18 bases left between them. The germline gives CDR1 MNHNY, CDR2 SVGAGI (reference sequence). This CDR3 is CASSAWGVGGETQYF. The CDR3 bases are TGTGCCAGCAGCGCCTGGGGGGTTGGAGGAGAGACCCAGTACTTC.

About this clonotype: The germline gene is not matched at one end of the junction; a read error may be the cause. This chain joins TRBV11-3 and TRBJ2-5; D is perhaps TRBD2 (5 bases). The CDR3 has 13 amino acids. Germline values: CDR1 SGHNT, CDR2 YENEEA. CDR3 nucleotide sequence: TGTACCAGCAGCCCAGACTTGGGAGATACCCAGTACTTC. Its translation is CTSSPDLGDTQYF.

This clonotype was counted a single time. The junction departs from the called germline gene at one end, perhaps through a read error. The rearrangement uses TRBV28 and TRBJ1-5, with 7 positions matching TRBD1. The CDR3 runs 16 residues. From germline, CDR1 is MDHEN and CDR2 SYDVKM. CDR3 bases: TGTGCCAGCAGTTCCCGACAGGGAGGGAGCTATCAGCCCCATCATTTT. Protein: CASSSRQGGSYQPHHF.

The V call is TRBV11-1, the J call TRBJ2-5; D assignment may be TRBD1 or TRBD2 (5 bases each). The CDR3 loop spans 16 amino acids. Germline CDR1 is SGHAT and CDR2 is FQDESV (reference sequence). Trimming shortened V by 4 bases and J by 5 bases, and 20 bases separated the two germline ends. This chain's CDR3 is CASSSVISDWDETQYF. The CDR3, as DNA: TGTGCCAGCAGCTCAGTGATATCCGACTGGGACGAGACCCAGTACTTC.

V gene TRBV4-1 combines with J gene TRBJ2-3; either TRBD1 or TRBD2 may supply D (5 bases each). Germline V gives CDR1 MGHRA, CDR2 YSYEKL. The CDR3 has 18 amino acids. The V gene lost 2 bases and the J gene lost 1 base, with 19 bases spanning the gap. The CDR3 nucleotides are TGCGCCAGCAGCCAATTTTATCGGGGTCTAGGGGGCACAGATACGCAGTATTTT. Translated: CASSQFYRGLGGTDTQYF.

Of note for this clonotype: One end of the junction fails to match germline, which may point to a read error. CDR3 coding DNA: TGCAGTGCTAGAGATGGGTCTCGGGGAGGCTTTTTC. Protein sequence: CSARDGSRGGFF. This chain connects TRBV20-1 to TRBJ2-4; a weak D match, TRBD2 (6 bases). This CDR3 is 12 amino acids long. Germline loops: CDR1 DFQATT, CDR2 SNEGSKA (reference sequence).

This clonotype was detected ten times or more. The chain employs TRBV20-1 and TRBJ2-4; TRBD1 is a possible D gene (5 bases). V was cut by 6 bases and J by 5 bases, with 11 bases left in between. The CDR3 totals 12 residues. CDR1 and CDR2 (germline): DFQATT, SNEGSKA (reference sequence). CDR3 DNA sequence: TGCAGTGCCCCAGGGAATCAAAACATTCAGTACTTC. Its protein is CSAPGNQNIQYF.

The chain joins TRBV7-9 to TRBJ1-5; D is uncertain. The length of the CDR3 is 15 residues. V shed 3 bases and J shed 3 bases, with 12 bases lying between them. Germline V gene sequence: CDR1 SEHNR, CDR2 FQNEAQ (reference sequence). CDR3 sequence: CASSFSGQNNQPQHF. The CDR3 DNA follows: TGTGCCAGCAGCTTCTCGGGTCAGAACAATCAGCCCCAGCATTTT.

This clonotype was detected a few times. Germline and junction disagree at one end, which may indicate a read error. This chain connects TRBV11-2 to TRBJ2-5; 15 bases are shared with TRBD2. The CDR3 spans 20 residues. The germline V gene has CDR1 SGHAT and CDR2 FQNNGV. This CDR3 reads CASSLGFGLAGGGIRETQYF. The CDR3 coding sequence is TGTGCTAGCAGCTTGGGGTTCGGACTAGCGGGGGGGGGGATCCGAGAGACCCAGTACTTC.

Turning to this clonotype: Possible read error: a much larger clone is one base away. It is likely a read error, because the conserved phenylalanine at the end of the CDR3 is missing. This rearrangement joins TRBV10-3 to TRBJ2-5; TRBD2 agrees at 10 bases. The CDR3 contains 13 residues. The J segment lost 2 bases and the V segment lost 6 bases, leaving 0 bases of the junction unmatched. Germline V gene data show CDR1 as ENHRY and CDR2 as SYGVKD. CDR3 nucleotides: TGTGCCATCAGACTAGCGGGGCAAGAGACCCAGTACCTC. This translates into CAIRLAGQETQYL.

The sample holds a few counts of this clonotype. The chain joins TRBV5-1 to TRBJ2-5, with TRBD2 matching 11 bases. The V and J ends lost 4 bases and 1 base, in that order; junction bases with no gene match: 6. Germline V gene data show CDR1 as SGHRS and CDR2 as YFSETQ. This CDR3 is built from 16 residues. In DNA form, the CDR3 reads TGCGCCAGCAGCGACCCGGGACTAGCGGTCCAAGAGACCCAGTACTTC. Residues: CASSDPGLAVQETQYF.

Comments on this clonotype: Given the absence of the conserved phenylalanine or tryptophan at the CDR3 end, a read error is likely. V gene TRBV11-1 combines with J gene TRBJ2-6; perhaps TRBD2 as D (5 bases). CDR3 length equals 15 residues. CDR1 is SGHAT, CDR2 FQDESV, per germline (reference sequence). DNA of the CDR3: TGTGCCAGAAGCTTAGCGAGGGCAGAAAATAACGTCCTGACTTGC. It codes for CARSLARAENNVLTC.

This chain joins TRBV11-2 and TRBJ2-7; tentatively, D is TRBD1 or TRBD2 (7 bases each). The V and J ends lost 9 bases and 3 bases respectively, with 18 bases between them. Germline values: CDR1 SGHAT, CDR2 FQNNGV. The CDR3 totals 14 residues. The CDR3 DNA is TGTGCCAGTAGCGGGTGGGACAGAAACTACGAGCAGTACTTC. Translated: CASSGWDRNYEQYF.